A selection of T cell receptor beta chains follows, all from one sample in a study of blood T cell repertoires in COVID-19. The repertoire was sequenced with immunoSEQ multiplex PCR; TCRdb's copy has only in-frame clones and lacks some. The repertoire has some 150,000 clones, approximately 82% of them found once; the top ten carry around 3.6%. The sequenced sample consisted of PBMCs or T cells enriched from blood (not recorded which). These TCRs come from a woman in her forties or fifties in a cohort exposed to, infected with or recovered from COVID-19 (not recorded which). Both conserved end residues are part of each CDR3. The D gene is left open where the match is weak. Expanded clones get a size class; other rows say once, few or many, or leave the size out.

clone_size,d_call,j_call,v_call,cdr3_aa,cdr3_nt
once,NA,TRBJ2-3,TRBV6-5,CASSYLGIGADTQYF,TGTGCCAGCAGTTACTTGGGGATCGGGGCAGATACGCAGTATTTT
NA,NA,TRBJ2-1,TRBV19,CASNQPLQGYNEQFF,TGTGCCAGTAATCAACCCCTTCAGGGCTACAATGAGCAGTTCTTC
NA,NA,TRBJ1-3,TRBV2,CASAGAGNTIYF,TGTGCCAGTGCAGGGGCTGGAAACACCATATATTTT
few,NA,TRBJ1-2,TRBV19,CASISDGGYTF,TGTGCCAGTATTTCAGATGGCGGCTACACCTTC
NA,NA,TRBJ2-7,TRBV27,CASSLGDSYEQYF,TGTGCCAGCAGTTTGGGTGACAGCTACGAGCAGTACTTC
NA,NA,TRBJ1-2,TRBV21-1,CASSKGDQVNYGYTF,TGTGCCAGCAGCAAAGGAGACCAGGTTAACTATGGCTACACCTTC
NA,NA,TRBJ1-1,TRBV5-1,CASSFIGVGNTEAFF,TGCGCCAGCAGCTTCATCGGGGTGGGAAACACTGAAGCTTTCTTT
once,NA,TRBJ1-6,TRBV27,CASSGIPYNSPLHF,TGTGCCAGCTCAGGGATCCCCTATAATTCACCCCTCCACTTT
NA,TRBD1,TRBJ1-2,TRBV6-5,CASSYSQQGNYGYTF,TGTGCCAGCAGTTACTCACAACAGGGGAACTATGGCTACACCTTC
few,TRBD1,TRBJ1-6,TRBV10-3,CAISESGDRGESNNSPLHF,TGTGCCATCAGTGAGTCCGGCGACAGGGGAGAGTCGAATAATTCACCCCTCCACTTT
NA,NA,TRBJ2-1,TRBV11-2,CASSPRTTDNEQFF,TGTGCCAGCAGCCCAAGGACTACCGACAATGAGCAGTTCTTC
NA,NA,TRBJ2-7,TRBV16,CASSRLGAGPNEQYF,TGTGCCAGCAGCCGCCTAGGGGCAGGGCCAAACGAGCAGTACTTC
once,TRBD2,TRBJ2-1,TRBV5-1,CASSLNTGTSGYNEQFF,TGCGCCAGCAGCTTAAACACCGGGACTAGCGGCTACAATGAGCAGTTCTTC
NA,TRBD2,TRBJ2-1,TRBV4-1,CASSQSFGGVENEQFF,TGCGCCAGCAGCCAGAGTTTCGGGGGGGTTGAGAATGAGCAGTTCTTC
NA,NA,TRBJ2-3,TRBV18,CASSPSLDSGRDTQYF,TGTGCCAGCTCACCATCCTTGGATTCTGGGAGAGATACGCAGTATTTT
NA,TRBD2,TRBJ2-3,TRBV7-9,CASSLAEPGLAVLWDTQYF,TGTGCCAGCAGCTTAGCAGAACCGGGACTAGCTGTCCTGTGGGATACGCAGTATTTT
once,TRBD2,TRBJ2-1,TRBV5-1,CASSLAVERGQEQFF,TGCGCCAGCAGCTTGGCCGTAGAGCGGGGGCAGGAGCAGTTCTTC
once,TRBD1,TRBJ2-1,TRBV13,CASSLRQGAYNEQFF,TGTGCCAGCAGCTTACGACAGGGGGCCTACAATGAGCAGTTCTTC
NA,NA,TRBJ1-4,TRBV5-1,CASSLSDRGELFF,TGCGCCAGCAGCTTGTCGGACAGAGGGGAACTGTTTTTT
NA,NA,TRBJ2-4,TRBV12-5,CASGLLQRDIQYF,TGTGCTAGTGGTTTACTACAGAGGGACATTCAGTACTTC
NA,NA,TRBJ1-1,TRBV28,CASSAIGRGKSTEAFF,TGTGCCAGCAGCGCGATAGGTAGGGGTAAAAGCACTGAAGCTTTCTTT
NA,TRBD1,TRBJ2-1,TRBV30,CAWSDRGNEQFF,TGTGCCTGGAGTGACAGGGGAAATGAGCAGTTCTTC
NA,NA,TRBJ2-3,TRBV7-3,CASSLAQSPDTQYF,TGTGCCAGCAGCTTAGCACAGTCACCAGATACGCAGTATTTT
NA,NA,TRBJ2-1,TRBV3-1/TRBV3-2,CASSQARLEGGNEQFF,TGTGCCAGCAGCCAGGCCCGACTAGAAGGAGGCAATGAGCAGTTCTTC
NA,TRBD1,TRBJ2-3,TRBV10-3,CAISQGAGTDTQYF,TGTGCCATCAGCCAGGGGGCGGGCACAGATACGCAGTATTTT
NA,NA,TRBJ2-1,TRBV6-5,CASGPRIDEQFF,TGTGCCAGCGGGCCCAGGATCGATGAGCAGTTCTTC
NA,NA,TRBJ1-6,TRBV28,CASRDRNDYNSPLHF,TGTGCCAGCAGGGACAGAAACGACTATAATTCACCCCTCCACTTT
once,NA,TRBJ2-7,TRBV9,CASSVEHSHEQYF,TGTGCCAGCAGCGTAGAGCACAGCCACGAGCAGTACTTC
NA,NA,TRBJ1-3,TRBV4-2,CASSQDLLIGKGGNTIYF,TGTGCCAGCAGCCAAGATCTCCTTATCGGGAAAGGGGGAAACACCATATATTTT
NA,TRBD1,TRBJ2-1,TRBV5-8,CASSLGTGQYNEQFF,TGTGCCAGCAGCTTGGGGACAGGCCAATACAATGAGCAGTTCTTC
NA,NA,TRBJ2-4,TRBV7-2,CASSLGPGDKNIQYF,TGTGCCAGCAGCTTAGGACCGGGGGACAAAAACATTCAGTACTTC
NA,TRBD1,TRBJ1-5,TRBV24-1,CATSDSQGHGNQPQHF,TGTGCCACCAGTGATTCACAGGGGCACGGCAATCAGCCCCAGCATTTT
NA,TRBD2,TRBJ2-2,TRBV7-6,CASSPLATSGSRGELFF,TGTGCCAGCAGCCCCCTTGCGACTAGCGGGAGTAGGGGGGAGCTGTTTTTT
NA,TRBD1,TRBJ1-2,TRBV25-1,CASSESSAGQGSYTF,TGTGCCAGCAGTGAATCTTCAGCGGGACAGGGAAGCTACACCTTC
NA,TRBD2,TRBJ2-1,TRBV11-3,CASSFPGTSSYNEQFF,TGTGCCAGCAGCTTTCCGGGGACTAGCTCCTACAATGAGCAGTTCTTC
NA,NA,TRBJ1-1,TRBV24-1,CATRAGSQSGTEAFF,TGTGCCACCCGAGCAGGTAGTCAAAGTGGGACTGAAGCTTTCTTT
few,NA,TRBJ2-3,TRBV6-4,CASSDDRLGDTQYF,TGTGCCAGCAGTGACGACAGGCTCGGAGATACGCAGTATTTT
few,NA,TRBJ1-2,TRBV14,CASSLGGPYGYTF,TGTGCCAGCAGCCTCGGAGGCCCCTATGGCTACACCTTC
NA,TRBD1,TRBJ1-1,TRBV7-9,CASSARTGEAFF,TGTGCCAGCAGCGCCAGGACAGGGGAAGCTTTCTTT